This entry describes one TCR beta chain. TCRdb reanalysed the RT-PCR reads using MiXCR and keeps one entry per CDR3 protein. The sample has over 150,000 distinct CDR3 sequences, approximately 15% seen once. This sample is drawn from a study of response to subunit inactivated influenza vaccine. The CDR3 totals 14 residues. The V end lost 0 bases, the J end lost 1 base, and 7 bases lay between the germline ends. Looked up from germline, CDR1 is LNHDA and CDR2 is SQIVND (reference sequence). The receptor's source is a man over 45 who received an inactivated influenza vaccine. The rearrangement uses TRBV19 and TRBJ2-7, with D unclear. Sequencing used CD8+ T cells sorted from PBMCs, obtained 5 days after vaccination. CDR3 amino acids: CASSIDGSSYEQYF. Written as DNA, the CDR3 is TGTGCCAGTAGTATAGACGGCAGTTCCTACGAGCAGTACTTC.